The 5 T cell receptor beta chains reported below all come from one sample, sequenced in a study of T cell repertoires in cytomegalovirus infection (dated by TCRdb to the late 2010s). Sequencing was carried out with an Illumina HiSeq 1500. TCRdb reran the public reads through fastp at Q25 and MiXCR, keeping productive beta chains. Rows are unified per CDR3 protein, each entry keeping the most common DNA and genes. Counted in this sample were 20,000 to 25,000 distinct CDR3 sequences; about 39% of them appeared once. The ten largest make up around 95% of the sample. Per the publication, the treatment or condition label means: in vitro stimulation with specific CMV peptide epitopes to enrich CMV-specific T cells. These TCRs' antigens remain unknown. This sample comprised CD8+ T cells from cultured PBMCs, obtained from culture after CMV antigen stimulation. These receptor sequences come from a human donor in good health (CMV status not recorded). Some clones in this sample may be carry-over from other donors' samples.

There are a few counts of this clonotype. The chain couples TRBV7-2 to TRBJ2-5, with a weak D call TRBD2 (7 bases). Deletions cut 2 bases from V and 1 base from J, with 11 bases between. The germline V gene encodes CDR1 SGHTA and CDR2 FQGNSA. The CDR3 has 15 amino acids. CDR3 sequence: CASSLRGGIQETQYF. In nucleotides, the CDR3 is TGTGCCAGCAGCTTAAGGGGGGGGATCCAAGAGACCCAGTACTTC.

The chain combines TRBV7-6 with TRBJ1-1; D ambiguous. The CDR3 totals 13 residues. In germline, CDR1 is SGHVS, CDR2 FNYEAQ. The V end lost 0 bases, the J end lost 4 bases, and 6 bases lay between the germline ends. CDR3 amino acids: CASSLAHSTEAFF. The CDR3 bases are TGTGCCAGCAGCTTAGCCCACAGCACTGAAGCTTTCTTT. Supplemented by reference TRBV7-6 and TRBJ1-1, the full variable domain reads GAGVSQSPRYKVTKRGQDVALRCDPISGHVSLYWYRQALGQGPEFLTYFNYEAQQDKSGLPNDRFSAERPEGSISTLTIQRTEQRDSAMYRCASSLAHSTEAFFGQGTRLTVV.

The table lists this clonotype with a count of one. This rearrangement joins TRBV9 to TRBJ2-7; the D gene is possibly TRBD2 (6 bases). V lost 0 bases and J 0 bases, leaving 13 bases between the germline ends. This CDR3 region has 16 residues. The V gene's germline CDR1 is SGDLS and CDR2 YYNGEE. The CDR3 protein is CASSVAGGSSSYEQYF. The CDR3 DNA sequence: TGTGCCAGCAGCGTAGCTGGGGGGTCCAGCTCCTACGAGCAGTACTTC.

The chain joins TRBV6-1 to TRBJ2-7, with D tentatively TRBD1 (6 bases). Germline values: CDR1 MNHNS, CDR2 SASEGT. With 0 bases removed from V and 0 bases from J, the gap between germline ends came to 12 bases. The CDR3 is made up of 16 amino acids. In DNA form, the CDR3 reads TGTGCCAGCAGTGAAGCTACCGGGACAACCTCCTACGAGCAGTACTTC. It specifies CASSEATGTTSYEQYF.

The chain recombines TRBV10-3 with TRBJ2-7; the D gene is possibly TRBD2 (6 bases). This CDR3 has 14 amino acids. V was pared by 7 bases and J by 0 bases, with 13 bases between. CDR1 is ENHRY, CDR2 SYGVKD, per germline. The DNA for the CDR3 is TGTGCCATCAAGGTCGGGGGAAGCTCCTACGAGCAGTACTTC. Translation: CAIKVGGSSYEQYF.